This T cell receptor (beta chain) was recorded in a study of cytomegalovirus exposure and HLA in healthy donors. Deletions cut 4 bases from V and 1 base from J, with 8 bases between. The CDR3 length is 14 residues. Per the germline V gene, CDR1 is SGHTA and CDR2 is FQGNSA. This clone was observed once. It was with 60 Vbeta and 13 Jbeta primers that the PCR ran. Repertoires were generated with immunoSEQ multiplex PCR, while TCRdb's copy carries only in-frame clones and drops some. The top ten hold about 2.2% of the sample, which has under 90,000 clones, more than 70% seen once. The sample comprised PBMCs. This receptor was taken from a man aged 35-49 years in good health and CMV-seronegative. The chain links TRBV7-2 to TRBJ1-3; no clear D gene. The CDR3 nucleotides read TGTGCCAGCAGCTCGAGATTTTCTGGAAACACCATATATTTT. Its translation: CASSSRFSGNTIYF.